A selection of T cell receptor beta chains follows, all from one sample in a study of T cell changes during pregnancy in multiple sclerosis. Method: immunoSEQ multiplex PCR; TCRdb's copy keeps in-frame clones and lacks some. This table holds some 74,000 clones, around nine tenths found once. Sequenced material: peripheral blood, taken after pregnancy. The receptors here all came from a female donor in good health, enrolled as a control in a pregnancy study. Each CDR3 is given with its conserved first and last residue. The order of the fields is J gene, V gene, D gene, clone size, CDR3 DNA, CDR3 protein. A D gene is named only where the DNA matches it firmly. Size is omitted from some rows. Given values are once, few, many or a class for expanded clones.

TRBJ1-5 | TRBV29-1 | . | once | TGCAGCGTTGCGACTTCTCTTCCTAATCAGCCCCAGCATTTT | CSVATSLPNQPQHF
TRBJ2-7 | TRBV5-6 | TRBD1 | once | TGTGCCAGCAGCTTGCGAACGACAGGGGGGGTCTACGAGCAGTACTTC | CASSLRTTGGVYEQYF
TRBJ2-5 | TRBV13 | . | . | TGTGCCAGCAGCATCCGGAGGCAAGAGACCCAGTACTTC | CASSIRRQETQYF
TRBJ2-1 | TRBV7-7 | . | . | TGTGCTAGCAGCCCTTCGACAGCAGTCTACAATGAGCAGTTCTTC | CASSPSTAVYNEQFF
TRBJ2-6 | TRBV7-2 | . | . | TGTGCCAGCAGCTTAGTCAGATACTACTCTGGGGCCAACGTCCTGACTTTC | CASSLVRYYSGANVLTF
TRBJ2-6 | TRBV29-1 | TRBD2 | once | TGCAGCGTTGATAGAGTAGGAGATAGCGGGAGGATCTGGGCCAACGTCCTGACTTTC | CSVDRVGDSGRIWANVLTF
TRBJ2-3 | TRBV6-1 | . | . | TGTGCCAGCGGGCAGGGGCCAGATACGCAGTATTTT | CASGQGPDTQYF
TRBJ2-1 | TRBV9 | TRBD2 | . | TGTGCCAGCAGCGCGATACTAGCGGGGGGAGATGAGGAGCAGTTCTTC | CASSAILAGGDEEQFF
TRBJ2-5 | TRBV28 | TRBD2 | . | TGTGCCAGCAGTTCCACTAGCGGGAGGGAGACCCAGTACTTC | CASSSTSGRETQYF
TRBJ2-3 | TRBV10-3 | TRBD2 | . | TGTGCCATCAGGGAGCGGGGGGGAGAAGATACGCAGTATTTT | CAIRERGGEDTQYF
TRBJ2-1 | TRBV30 | TRBD2 | . | TGTGCCTGGAGAGAAGCGGGAGTGGGATACAATGAGCAGTTCTTC | CAWREAGVGYNEQFF
TRBJ1-4 | TRBV5-4 | . | once | TGTGCCAGCAGCTTGGGACAGCGGGATGAAAAACTGTTTTTT | CASSLGQRDEKLFF
TRBJ2-3 | TRBV5-1 | TRBD1 | . | TGCGCCAGCCGCGGGACAGGGATCTTGGGCACAGATACGCAGTATTTT | CASRGTGILGTDTQYF
TRBJ2-7 | TRBV27 | TRBD2 | once | TGTGCCAGCAGTCCCAGACTAGCGGGTTTCTCCTACGAGCAGTACTTC | CASSPRLAGFSYEQYF
TRBJ2-7 | TRBV28 | . | . | TGTGCCAGCAGCCCGGACTTCTCCTACGAGCAGTACTTC | CASSPDFSYEQYF
TRBJ1-2 | TRBV11-2 | . | . | TGTGCCAGCAGCTTAGATCCCAGGCCGCGAGGCTACACCTTC | CASSLDPRPRGYTF
TRBJ2-7 | TRBV27 | TRBD1 | . | TGTGCCAGCAGTCCTCGGGACAGACCTTCCTCCTACGAGCAGTACTTC | CASSPRDRPSSYEQYF
TRBJ2-2 | TRBV6-4 | . | . | TGTGCCAGCAGTCGATCTCACGGAGGCACCGGGGAGCTGTTTTTT | CASSRSHGGTGELFF
TRBJ1-1 | TRBV18 | TRBD1 | . | TGTGCCAGCTCGGGGGAGACAGGGGCCATGAACACTGAAGCTTTCTTT | CASSGETGAMNTEAFF
TRBJ2-1 | TRBV30 | TRBD1 | . | TGTGCCTGGAGTGGGTTCGACAGGGGTGGGGATGAGCAGTTCTTC | CAWSGFDRGGDEQFF
TRBJ1-1 | TRBV5-5 | TRBD1 | . | TGTGCCAGTAAACAGACAGGGGGCACTGAAGCTTTCTTT | CASKQTGGTEAFF
TRBJ2-5 | TRBV9 | . | . | TGTGCCAGCAGCGTAACAGGGTCGGAGACCCAGTACTTC | CASSVTGSETQYF
TRBJ2-6 | TRBV6-4 | . | . | TGTGCCAGCAGTGACTCACACTCTGGGGCCAACGTCCTGACTTTC | CASSDSHSGANVLTF
TRBJ1-6 | TRBV19 | . | . | TGTGCCAGTAGTATAGGTTGGGAACCGACAGTATCACCCCTCCACTTT | CASSIGWEPTVSPLHF
TRBJ2-3 | TRBV7-7 | TRBD2 | . | TGTGCTAGCAGCTTAGGGAGTGGAGCGGGGAGCACAGATACGCAGTATTTT | CASSLGSGAGSTDTQYF
TRBJ2-1 | TRBV7-8 | . | . | TGTGCCAGCAGCTTTCCGGGGGACAATGAGCAGTTCTTC | CASSFPGDNEQFF
TRBJ2-1 | TRBV10-3 | . | once | TGTGCCATCAGTCCATACTACCCCGAGGGTAATGAGCAGTTCTTC | CAISPYYPEGNEQFF
TRBJ2-7 | TRBV7-9 | . | . | TGTGCCAGCAGAGAGCAAAGGGCCGCAGGAGGCGGCGAGCAGTACTTC | CASREQRAAGGGEQYF
TRBJ2-3 | TRBV7-2 | TRBD2 | . | TGTGCCAGCAGCGCGACTAGCGGGAAGGCAGATACGCAGTATTTT | CASSATSGKADTQYF